This entry features one TCR beta chain sequence. Its antigen is undetermined. Clones were read by immunoSEQ multiplex PCR, and TCRdb kept only the in-frame ones, dropping some. The sample has fewer than 75,000 clones; roughly 90% are singletons. The CDR3 loop spans 15 amino acids. J lost 6 bases, V lost 0 bases, and 5 bases had no gene match. Germline V CDR1 and CDR2: SGHVT, SQSDAQ. This sample was included in a study of OX40 agonist ivuxolimab in advanced cancers. Overall study context: Ivuxolimab, an agonist antibody against OX40 (CD134), was given to patients.

Study-wide results and limits: Partial responders at 0.1-3.0 mg/kg showed near-lowest clonal expansion.

The chain couples TRBV7-4 to TRBJ1-5; 7 nucleotides agree with TRBD1. The sample was CD4+ or CD8+ T cells sorted from blood, taken in a trial of the OX40 agonist ivuxolimab. The clonotype was recovered from an adult with an advanced solid tumor such as melanoma, head and neck, liver or kidney cancer. CDR3 amino acids: CASSLAYRGSQPQHF. CDR3 DNA sequence: TGTGCCAGCAGCTTAGCGTACAGGGGATCTCAGCCCCAGCATTTT.